One sample yielded the 22 T cell receptor beta chains listed below, sequenced in a study of T cells in Graves' hyperthyroidism and ophthalmopathy. Amplification targeted TCR beta CDR3 regions from RNA transcripts. The TCR CDR3 first-round RT-PCR relied on the HTBI primer set. TCRdb redid the calling of the multiplex PCR reads with MiXCR, one entry per CDR3 protein. Of 200,000 to 250,000 distinct CDR3 sequences listed, over 15% are singletons. Sequencing used blood. All receptors derive from a young woman with Graves' ophthalmopathy.

Only a few counts were recorded for this clonotype. The J gene is TRBJ2-3, the V gene TRBV4-2; 11 bases are shared with TRBD2. Germline V gene sequence: CDR1 LGHNA, CDR2 YNFKEQ. The CDR3 consists of 17 residues. V shed 3 bases, J shed 1 base, and the junction held 6 bases outside the gene matches. The DNA of the CDR3 is TGTGCCAGCAGCCAGGGAATAGCGGGAGGGGGCACAGATACGCAGTATTTT. Residues: CASSQGIAGGGTDTQYF.

This clonotype showed up many times. The chain links TRBV14 to TRBJ2-7, with a weak D call TRBD2 (5 bases). Germline assignment: CDR1 SGHDN and CDR2 FVKESK. V was pared by 5 bases and J by 6 bases, with 14 bases between. The CDR3 runs 13 residues. The CDR3 DNA reads TGTGCCAGCAGCGATAAGCGGTTCGCCGAGCAGTACTTC. As protein: CASSDKRFAEQYF.

This clonotype was recorded many times. The V call is TRBV7-6, the J call TRBJ2-5, with 8 positions matching TRBD2. V lost 5 bases, J lost 2 bases, and 13 bases stayed unmatched. Per the germline V gene, CDR1 is SGHVS and CDR2 is FNYEAQ. The CDR3 length is 17 residues. In nucleotides, the CDR3 is TGTGCCAGCAGCCATAAATGGACTAGCAAGACACAAGAGACCCAGTACTTC. Translated: CASSHKWTSKTQETQYF. Full variable domain (remainder filled in from reference TRBV7-6 and TRBJ2-5): GAGVSQSPRYKVTKRGQDVALRCDPISGHVSLYWYRQALGQGPEFLTYFNYEAQQDKSGLPNDRFSAERPEGSISTLTIQRTEQRDSAMYRCASSHKWTSKTQETQYFGPGTRLLVL.

This clonotype was detected many times. This chain joins TRBV5-1 and TRBJ2-2; the match to TRBD1 covers 12 bases. The CDR3 extends over 19 amino acids. Germline V lookup: CDR1 SGHRS, CDR2 YFSETQ. With V trimmed by 4 bases and J by 4 bases, 14 bases remained unmatched. CDR3 in amino acids: CASSHRGDRGLRSTGELFF. The CDR3 DNA reads TGCGCCAGCAGCCACCGTGGGGACAGGGGGCTGCGTAGCACCGGGGAGCTGTTTTTT.

This chain links TRBV7-9 with TRBJ2-1; either TRBD1 or TRBD2 may supply D (7 bases each). Germline CDR1 is SEHNR and CDR2 is FQNEAQ (reference sequence). This CDR3 spans 15 amino acids. V lost 2 bases and J lost 8, with 16 bases in between. The CDR3 bases are TGTGCCAGCAGCTTACGACAGGGAGGGTGTCATGAGCAGTTCTTC. Its protein is CASSLRQGGCHEQFF.

This clonotype was counted only a few times. This chain connects TRBV9 to TRBJ2-1; the D gene could be TRBD1 or TRBD2 (5 bases each). The CDR3 totals 14 residues. Germline V CDR1 and CDR2: SGDLS, YYNGEE. The V end was cut by 8 bases, the J end by 10 bases, with 22 bases between. CDR3: CASSRDPSKEEQFF. The CDR3 DNA reads as TGTGCCAGTTCCCGGGACCCATCAAAGGAGGAGCAGTTCTTC.

J is TRBJ1-1 and V is TRBV7-9, with a weak D call TRBD1 (5 bases). Germline-derived CDR1 and CDR2 are SEHNR and FQNEAQ (reference sequence). The CDR3 is 14 amino acids. V lost 2 bases, J lost 10 bases, and 17 bases lay in between. This chain's CDR3 is CASSLSVSDTRAFF. The CDR3 DNA reads TGTGCCAGCAGCTTATCCGTATCGGACACCCGAGCTTTCTTT.

This clonotype was seen at least ten times. The chain carries TRBV6-1 and TRBJ2-1; 9 nucleotides align to TRBD1. The CDR3 covers 16 residues. V lost 5 bases, J lost 2 bases, and 7 bases stayed unmatched. Germline V CDR1 and CDR2: MNHNS, SASEGT. In nucleotides, the CDR3 is TGTGCCAGCAGTAGAACCGGGACAGGGCCCTACAATGAGCAGTTCTTC. This translates into CASSRTGTGPYNEQFF.

This clonotype was observed at least ten times. This chain joins TRBV6-1 and TRBJ2-1, with 9 bases fitting TRBD2. The germline CDR1 and CDR2 sequences are MNHNS and SASEGT. This CDR3 comprises 16 residues. With V trimmed by 4 bases and J by 5 bases, 9 bases remained unmatched. CDR3 loop: CASSVVDSGRDNEQFF. CDR3 DNA: TGTGCCAGCAGTGTAGTAGATAGCGGGAGAGACAATGAGCAGTTCTTC.

Many counts were recorded for this clonotype. The chain has TRBV5-1 and TRBJ2-3; D unclear. The V end was cut by 4 bases, the J end by 6 bases, with 12 bases between. CDR3 size: 13 residues. Germline V gene sequence: CDR1 SGHRS, CDR2 YFSETQ. The CDR3 sequence: CASSPPAVDTQYF. CDR3 in DNA: TGCGCCAGCAGCCCCCCTGCGGTGGATACGCAGTATTTT.

There are many counts of this clonotype. The chain couples TRBV3-1 to TRBJ2-7; D is possibly TRBD2 (6 bases). The germline V gene encodes CDR1 LGHDT and CDR2 YNNKEL (reference sequence). CDR3 length: 14 residues. Trimming cost V 1 base and J 3 bases, with 10 bases left between them. The CDR3 is CASSQGGTDYEQYF. The DNA for the CDR3 is TGTGCCAGCAGCCAAGGGGGGACTGACTACGAGCAGTACTTC.

At least ten counts were recorded for this clonotype. V is TRBV5-1 and J is TRBJ1-3; 7 bases agree with TRBD1. The length of the CDR3 is 16 residues. V was clipped by 4 bases and J by 0 bases; unmatched bases: 7. The V gene's germline CDR1 is SGHRS and CDR2 YFSETQ. The CDR3 DNA is TGCGCCAGCAGCGATAAACAGGGGAACTCTGGAAACACCATATATTTT. Its translation: CASSDKQGNSGNTIYF.

This clonotype was observed many times. The chain carries TRBV12-3 or TRBV12-4 and TRBJ1-1; D ambiguous. Trimming cost V 4 bases and J 2 bases, with 14 bases left between them. This CDR3 spans 15 amino acids. The chain's CDR3 is CASSSVSERNTEAFF. CDR3 coding DNA: TGTGCCAGCAGTTCCGTGAGTGAGCGTAACACTGAAGCTTTCTTT.

In this sample, this clonotype turned up many times. The chain is built from TRBV7-9 and TRBJ2-2; the D gene is possibly TRBD1 (6 bases). Germline values: CDR1 SEHNR, CDR2 FQNEAQ (reference sequence). V lost 5 bases to trimming and J lost 2 bases, with 9 bases between them. The length of the CDR3 is 14 residues. Written as DNA, the CDR3 is TGTGCCAGCAGCCGGGACATCAACACCGGGGAGCTGTTTTTT. The encoded protein is CASSRDINTGELFF. Full variable domain (outside the CDR3, taken from reference TRBV7-9 and TRBJ2-2): DTGVSQNPRHKITKRGQNVTFRCDPISEHNRLYWYRQTLGQGPEFLTYFQNEAQLEKSRLLSDRFSAERPKGSFSTLEIQRTEQGDSAMYLCASSRDINTGELFFGEGSRLTVL.

This clonotype was seen at least ten times. The J gene is TRBJ2-3, the V gene TRBV11-2; 11 bases map to TRBD2. J gave up 6 bases and V 4 bases, and 15 bases lay outside the gene matches. This CDR3 is 18 amino acids long. The germline gives CDR1 SGHAT, CDR2 FQNNGV. The CDR3 coding sequence is TGTGCCAGCAGCTCGCCGATACTAGCGGGAGTTGTTGTGGATACGCAGTATTTT. This encodes CASSSPILAGVVVDTQYF.

The chain has TRBV9 and TRBJ1-3; D is undetermined. The germline CDR1 and CDR2 sequences are SGDLS and YYNGEE. Trimming cost V 3 bases and J 2 bases, with 15 bases left between them. The CDR3 has 16 residues. The CDR3 DNA reads TGTGCCAGCAGCGGTGGAGGGCTAGGCACTGGAAACACCATATATTTT. As protein: CASSGGGLGTGNTIYF.

There are many counts of this clonotype. CDR3 DNA sequence: TGCAGCGTGGTTGATACTCGGAGCGCAGGGACCCAGTACTTC. Translating it yields CSVVDTRSAGTQYF. The chain links TRBV29-1 to TRBJ2-5; D gene unclear. The CDR3 covers 14 residues. From germline, CDR1 is SQVTM and CDR2 ANQGSEA. The ends were cut back, 6 bases at V and 7 bases at J, with 21 bases in the middle.

The table lists this clonotype with many counts. CDR3 in amino acids: CASLQDSTNTEAFF. CDR3 nucleotide sequence: TGTGCCAGTTTACAGGACAGTACGAACACTGAAGCTTTCTTT. V gene TRBV19 combines with J gene TRBJ1-1; D might be TRBD1 (6 bases). V dropped 8 bases and J dropped 1 base, with 14 bases sitting between them. The CDR3 extends over 14 amino acids. The germline gives CDR1 LNHDA, CDR2 SQIVND (reference sequence).

This clonotype showed up many times. This chain connects TRBV27 to TRBJ2-7, with 10 positions matching TRBD1. V was pared by 3 bases and J by 4 bases, with 6 bases of the junction left unmatched. Germline CDR1 MNHEY, CDR2 SMNVEV (reference sequence). The CDR3 loop spans 15 amino acids. CDR3 amino acids: CASSLGRDRGYEQYF. In DNA, the CDR3 is TGTGCCAGCAGTTTGGGTAGGGACAGGGGTTACGAGCAGTACTTC.

This clonotype occurred many times. V and J are TRBV5-5 and TRBJ1-2; D possibly corresponds to TRBD1 (6 bases). This CDR3 is built from 14 residues. Germline V gene sequence: CDR1 SGHKS, CDR2 YYEKEE (reference sequence). V lost 4 bases, J lost 2 bases, and 12 bases lay in between. CDR3 in DNA: TGTGCCAGCAGCGCCGGGACATTCAACTATGGCTACACCTTC. It yields the protein CASSAGTFNYGYTF.

The rearrangement links TRBV20-1 to TRBJ2-3; TRBD1 agrees at 9 bases. This CDR3 region has 14 residues. Trimming took 3 bases from V and 2 from J; bases not matched to a gene: 3. The V gene's germline CDR1 is DFQATT and CDR2 SNEGSKA (reference sequence). For the CDR3, the DNA is TGCAGTGCTAGGACAGGGGGGTCCACAGATACGCAGTATTTT. It is translated as CSARTGGSTDTQYF.

This clonotype was found many times. The CDR3 region has the DNA TGTGCCACCAGCAGATTCGGACTAGCGGAGGGGGACGAGCAGTACTTC. Protein: CATSRFGLAEGDEQYF. V usage is TRBV15 and J usage is TRBJ2-7, with 10 positions matching TRBD2. This CDR3 is built from 16 residues. The J segment lost 5 bases and the V segment lost 2 bases, leaving 9 bases of the junction unmatched. Germline CDR1 reads LNHNV; CDR2 reads YYDKDF (reference sequence).